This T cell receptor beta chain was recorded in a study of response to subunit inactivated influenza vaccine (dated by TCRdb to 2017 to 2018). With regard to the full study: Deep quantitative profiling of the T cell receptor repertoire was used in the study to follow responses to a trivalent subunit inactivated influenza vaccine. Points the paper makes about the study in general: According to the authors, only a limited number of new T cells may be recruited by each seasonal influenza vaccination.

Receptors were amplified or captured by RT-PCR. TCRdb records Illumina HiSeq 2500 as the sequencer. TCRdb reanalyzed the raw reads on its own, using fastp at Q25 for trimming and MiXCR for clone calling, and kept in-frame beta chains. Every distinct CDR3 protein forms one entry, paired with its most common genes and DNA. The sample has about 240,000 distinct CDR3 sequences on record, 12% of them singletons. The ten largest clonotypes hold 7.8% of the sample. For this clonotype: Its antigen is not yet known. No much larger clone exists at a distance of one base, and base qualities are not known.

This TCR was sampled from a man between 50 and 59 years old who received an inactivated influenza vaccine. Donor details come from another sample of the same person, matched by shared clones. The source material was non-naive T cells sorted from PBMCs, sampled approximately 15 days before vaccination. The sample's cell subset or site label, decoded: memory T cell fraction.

CDR3 loop: CASSLTGTGRDEQYF. Read as DNA, the sequence is TGTGCCAGCTCACTAACCGGGACAGGTCGGGACGAGCAGTACTTC. The V and J genes are TRBV18 and TRBJ2-7; TRBD1 matches 8 bases in the middle. The CDR3 runs 15 residues from the cysteine to the phenylalanine. Only the CDR3 DNA is retained, 45 bases long and in frame from the first base. CDR1 and CDR2 are read off the germline V gene as KGHSH and LQKENI. V lost 4 bases and J lost 5 bases, and the count of bases not matched to a germline gene is 10.